The 14 T cell receptor beta chains presented below share a single source sample, sequenced in a study of PD-1 blockade in mismatch repair-deficient tumors. Profiled with immunoSEQ multiplex PCR; TCRdb holds only in-frame clones, not every one. In the table there are approximately 130,000 clones, about 85% of which are singletons. The sequences come from peripheral blood, collected 44 weeks after starting pembrolizumab. Receptors were obtained from an adult with mismatch repair-deficient cancer.

The genes are TRBV19 and TRBJ1-1; D perhaps matches TRBD1 (5 bases). Germline values: CDR1 LNHDA, CDR2 SQIVND (reference sequence). CDR3 length equals 13 residues. V lost 8 bases to trimming and J lost 3 bases, with 13 bases between them. CDR3 bases: TGTGCCAGTGCGGCCGGGACTTACACTGAAGCTTTCTTT. As protein: CASAAGTYTEAFF.

The sample holds one count of this clone. The chain couples TRBV18 to TRBJ2-1; a weak D match, TRBD1 (6 bases). V was clipped by 8 bases and J by 7 bases, with 9 bases between them. CDR1 KGHSH and CDR2 LQKENI come from the germline V gene. The CDR3 length is 11 residues. CDR3 sequence reads: CASDTGNEQFF. DNA for the CDR3: TGTGCCAGCGACACAGGGAATGAGCAGTTCTTC.

This chain connects TRBV18 to TRBJ2-2, with TRBD2 matching 11 bases. The CDR3 extends over 16 amino acids. With 2 bases clipped from V and 6 bases from J, the junction kept 5 bases outside the gene matches. Germline assignment: CDR1 KGHSH and CDR2 LQKENI. This chain's CDR3 is CASSPATSGKAGELFF. For the CDR3, the DNA is TGTGCCAGCTCACCAGCGACTAGCGGGAAGGCCGGGGAGCTGTTTTTT.

Only one count was recorded for this clone. The V gene is TRBV6-1, the J gene TRBJ2-5; 16 bases are shared with TRBD2. The germline CDR1 and CDR2 sequences are MNHNS and SASEGT. This CDR3 contains 17 residues. Trimming took 3 bases from V and 4 from J; bases not matched to a gene: 5. The CDR3 protein is CASSDGTSGRARETQYF. As DNA, the CDR3 is TGTGCCAGCAGTGATGGGACTAGCGGGAGGGCGCGAGAGACCCAGTACTTC.

This chain connects TRBV1 to TRBJ2-1; the table's D call, TRBD2, was not checked against the DNA. TRBV1 is a known pseudogene. The CDR3 spans 16 residues. This CDR3 is CTNQTGTSGKYNEQFF. DNA for the CDR3: TGCACCAACCAAACCGGGACTAGCGGGAAGTACAATGAGCAGTTCTTC.

V is TRBV19 and J is TRBJ2-3; 11 nucleotides align to TRBD1. CDR1 and CDR2 (germline): LNHDA, SQIVND (reference sequence). The CDR3 has 16 amino acids. With V trimmed by 5 bases and J by 1 base, 5 bases remained unmatched. CDR3 sequence reads: CASSLDRGLRTDTQYF. In DNA form, the CDR3 reads TGTGCCAGTAGTCTGGACAGGGGGCTTCGCACAGATACGCAGTATTTT.

This clone was seen a few times. The chain carries TRBV19 and TRBJ2-1; D is uncertain. The CDR3 sequence is 13 residues long. The V and J ends lost 3 bases and 5 bases respectively, with 8 bases between them. Per the germline V gene, CDR1 is LNHDA and CDR2 is SQIVND (reference sequence). The CDR3 DNA is TGTGCCAGTAGTATGAGCGTCGACAATGAGCAGTTCTTC. Its protein product is CASSMSVDNEQFF.

The DNA for the CDR3 is TGCGCCAGCATTGGGAGGAGCTCCTACAATGAGCAGTTCTTC. Translated: CASIGRSSYNEQFF. The rearrangement links TRBV10-2 to TRBJ2-1; the D gene is possibly TRBD2 (6 bases). From germline, CDR1 is WSHSY and CDR2 SAAADI. V lost 7 bases to trimming and J lost 0 bases, with 10 bases between them. CDR3 size: 14 residues.

The V call is TRBV10-3, the J call TRBJ2-7; possible D gene TRBD1, 6 bases. This CDR3 region has 13 residues. V shed 4 bases and J shed 5 bases, with 12 bases lying between them. Germline V gene data show CDR1 as ENHRY and CDR2 as SYGVKD. The chain's CDR3 is CAISGQVSHEQYF. The CDR3 DNA reads as TGTGCCATCAGTGGACAGGTTTCCCACGAGCAGTACTTC.

V and J are TRBV6-4 and TRBJ2-1; TRBD2 aligns across 9 bases. J lost 7 bases, V lost 5 bases, and 6 bases had no gene match. Germline V gene data show CDR1 as MRHNA and CDR2 as SNTAGT. The CDR3 runs 14 residues. The CDR3 region has the DNA TGTGCCAGCAGTCTAGCGGGAAGGCTAAATGAGCAGTTCTTC. Translation: CASSLAGRLNEQFF.

This chain uses TRBV11-2 with TRBJ2-7, with D possibly TRBD2 on 6 matching bases. Per germline, CDR1 SGHAT and CDR2 FQNNGV. The CDR3 spans 17 residues. V was pared by 0 bases and J by 7 bases, with 22 bases between. The CDR3 sequence: CASSLEGLREISGEQYF. In DNA form, the CDR3 reads TGTGCCAGCAGCTTAGAGGGGCTACGGGAGATATCGGGGGAGCAGTACTTC.

The chain is built from TRBV15 and TRBJ2-3; D is tentatively TRBD1 or TRBD2 (5 bases each). The CDR3 consists of 14 residues. Trimming removed 6 bases at V and 3 bases at J, with 13 bases between. In germline, CDR1 is LNHNV, CDR2 YYDKDF (reference sequence). CDR3 sequence: CATSLGPETDTQYF. The CDR3 bases are TGTGCCACCAGTCTGGGACCCGAAACAGATACGCAGTATTTT.

The CDR3: CASSYRGTGGHTQYF. The CDR3, as DNA: TGTGCCAGCAGTTACCGAGGGACAGGGGGTCATACGCAGTATTTT. The chain links TRBV11-2 to TRBJ2-3; 11 bases line up with TRBD1. From germline, CDR1 is SGHAT and CDR2 FQNNGV. This CDR3 contains 15 residues. V shed 6 bases and J 7 bases; nucleotides not matched to a gene: 9. The complete variable domain, with remaining parts taken from reference TRBV11-2 and TRBJ2-3, reads EAGVAQSPRYKIIEKRQSVAFWCNPISGHATLYWYQQILGQGPKLLIQFQNNGVVDDSQLPKDRFSAERLKGVDSTLKIQPAKLEDSAVYLCASSYRGTGGHTQYFGPGTRLTVL.

This sequence joins TRBV29-1 and TRBJ2-7, with 9 bases that match TRBD2. This CDR3 is 13 amino acids long. CDR1 and CDR2 (germline): SQVTM, ANQGSEA. Trimming removed 3 bases from V and 3 bases from J; junction bases left unmatched: 3. CDR3 residues: CSVETSGNYEQYF. CDR3 in DNA: TGCAGCGTTGAGACTAGCGGAAACTACGAGCAGTACTTC.